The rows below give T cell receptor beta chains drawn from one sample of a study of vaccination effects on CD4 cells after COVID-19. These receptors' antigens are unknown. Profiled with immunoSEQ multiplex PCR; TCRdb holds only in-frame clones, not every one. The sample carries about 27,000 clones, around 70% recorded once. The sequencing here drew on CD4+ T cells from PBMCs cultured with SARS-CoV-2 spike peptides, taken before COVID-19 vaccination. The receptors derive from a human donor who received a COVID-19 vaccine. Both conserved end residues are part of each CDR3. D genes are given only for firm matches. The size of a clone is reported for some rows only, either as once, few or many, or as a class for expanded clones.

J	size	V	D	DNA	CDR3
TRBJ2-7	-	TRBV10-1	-	TGCGCCAGCAGCGCCCAGACCGGTTACGAGCAGTACTTC	CASSAQTGYEQYF
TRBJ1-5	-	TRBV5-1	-	TGCGCCAGCAGACCGACCCCAGGACAAACCACTCAGCCCCAGCATTTT	CASRPTPGQTTQPQHF
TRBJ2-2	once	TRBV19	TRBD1	TGTGCCAGTACGTTCGCGGACAGGGGGACCGGGGAGCTGTTTTTT	CASTFADRGTGELFF
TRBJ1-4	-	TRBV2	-	TGTGCCAGCAGAGGTGCGGATGAAAAACTGTTTTTT	CASRGADEKLFF
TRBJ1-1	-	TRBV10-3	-	TGTGCCACGATCCCGGGACGGCTGAACACTGAAGCTTTCTTT	CATIPGRLNTEAFF
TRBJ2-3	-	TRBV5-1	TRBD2	TGCGCCAGCAGCTTGGCCGGGACTAGCTTCACAGATACGCAGTATTTT	CASSLAGTSFTDTQYF
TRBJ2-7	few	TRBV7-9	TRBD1	TGTGCCAGCAGCTTAGGCAGGGGGTCAGACGAGCAGTACTTC	CASSLGRGSDEQYF
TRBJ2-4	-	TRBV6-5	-	TGTGCCAGCCGGGGTTACAAAAACATTCAGTACTTC	CASRGYKNIQYF
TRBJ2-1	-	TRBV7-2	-	TGTGCCAGCAGCTCGGGCCTCGTGGGAGAGCAGTTCTTC	CASSSGLVGEQFF
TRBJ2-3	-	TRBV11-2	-	TGTGCCAGCAGCCTACGGGACCTCCCCTACACAGATACGCAGTATTTT	CASSLRDLPYTDTQYF
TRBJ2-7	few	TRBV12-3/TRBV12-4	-	TGTGCCAGCAGTTTAAGTCCGGTAAGGTCGCAGTACTTC	CASSLSPVRSQYF
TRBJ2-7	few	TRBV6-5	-	TGTGCCAGCGGAGAGGTAGAGCAGTACTTC	CASGEVEQYF
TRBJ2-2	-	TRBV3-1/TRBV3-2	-	TGTGCCAGCAGCCACCGTGCGAACACCGGGGAGCTGTTTTTT	CASSHRANTGELFF
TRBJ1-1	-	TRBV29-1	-	TGCAGCGTTGATCCGGGGGGCGACACTGAAGCTTTCTTT	CSVDPGGDTEAFF
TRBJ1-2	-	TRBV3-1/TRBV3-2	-	TGTGCCAGCAGCCATATCCGGGGCGGTAACTATGGCTACACCTTC	CASSHIRGGNYGYTF
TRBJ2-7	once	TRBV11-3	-	TGTGCCAGCAGCTTAGAAGGACAGAGCCACGAGCAGTACTTC	CASSLEGQSHEQYF
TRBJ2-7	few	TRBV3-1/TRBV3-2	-	TGTGCCAGCAGCCAAGAATTGGGTGCCCTCTACGAGCAGTACTTC	CASSQELGALYEQYF
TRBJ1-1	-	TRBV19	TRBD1	TGTGCCAGCGCGGGACAGATCGTGAACACTGAAGCTTTCTTT	CASAGQIVNTEAFF
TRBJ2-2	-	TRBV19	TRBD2	TGTGCCAGTAGTATGTCGACTAGCGGGAGAGGGGAGCTGTTTTTT	CASSMSTSGRGELFF
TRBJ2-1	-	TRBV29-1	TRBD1	TGCAGCGTTCCAAAAACCGGGACAGGGGTTTGGAATGAGCAGTTCTTC	CSVPKTGTGVWNEQFF
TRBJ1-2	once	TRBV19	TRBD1	TGTGCCAGTAGTACCCTCACAGGGGGTCTTGTGGGTGGCTACACCTTC	CASSTLTGGLVGGYTF
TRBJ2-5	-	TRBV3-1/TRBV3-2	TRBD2	TGTGCCAGCAGCCCCCGGGTGGGCGGGGGGGGTCGGGGAGAGACCCAGTACTTC	CASSPRVGGGGRGETQYF
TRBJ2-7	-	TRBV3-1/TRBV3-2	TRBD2	TGTGCCAGCAGCCTCGGGGGGGGCGCATATTCCGAGCAGTACTTC	CASSLGGGAYSEQYF
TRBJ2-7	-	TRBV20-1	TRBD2	TGCAGTGCTAGTAGTAGCGGGAGAAGTTACGAGCAGTACTTC	CSASSSGRSYEQYF
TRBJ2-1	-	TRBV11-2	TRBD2	TGTGCCAGCAGCTTAGGCCTAGCGGGAGTGAATGAGCAGTTCTTC	CASSLGLAGVNEQFF
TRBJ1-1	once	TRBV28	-	TGTGCCAGCAGATGGGGTACAGCTAACACTGAAGCTTTCTTT	CASRWGTANTEAFF
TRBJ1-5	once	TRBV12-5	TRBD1	TGTGCTAGTGGTTTTTCTTGGACAGGGCAGGCCAATCAGCCCCAGCATTTT	CASGFSWTGQANQPQHF
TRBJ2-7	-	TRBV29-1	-	TGCAGCGTGGAAACAGGGGGGGACGAGCAGTACTTC	CSVETGGDEQYF
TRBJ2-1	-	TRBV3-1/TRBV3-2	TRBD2	TGTGCCAGCAGCCAAGACTCGAGGGGAGGGTCCAATGAGCAGTTCTTC	CASSQDSRGGSNEQFF
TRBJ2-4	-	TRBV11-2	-	TGTGCCAGCAGCTTAGAATACATTCAGTACTTC	CASSLEYIQYF
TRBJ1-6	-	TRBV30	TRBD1	TGTGCCTGGAGTGTACCCCTGGCAGGGGGGAAAAATTCACCCCTCCACTTT	CAWSVPLAGGKNSPLHF
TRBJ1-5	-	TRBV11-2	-	TGTGCCAGCAGCTTAGAGGGTCCAAGGCAGCCCCAGCATTTT	CASSLEGPRQPQHF
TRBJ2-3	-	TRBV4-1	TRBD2	TGCGCCAGCAGCCAAGAAGTCCTACTAGCGGGCAGCACAGATACGCAGTATTTT	CASSQEVLLAGSTDTQYF
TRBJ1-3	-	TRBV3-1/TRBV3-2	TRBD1	TGTGCCAGCAGCCAAGATTGGACAGGGGGCTCTGGAAACACCATATATTTT	CASSQDWTGGSGNTIYF
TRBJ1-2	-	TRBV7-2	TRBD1	TGTGCCAGCAGCCTCGGGACAGGGGCATTCGGAAACTATGGCTACACCTTC	CASSLGTGAFGNYGYTF
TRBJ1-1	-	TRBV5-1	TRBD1	TGCGCCAGCAGCATTGACAGGGGCCAGAAAGGAGTCTTT	CASSIDRGQKGVF
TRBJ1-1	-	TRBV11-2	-	TGTGCCAGCAGATTACAGGTTTCGAACACTGAAGCTTTCTTT	CASRLQVSNTEAFF
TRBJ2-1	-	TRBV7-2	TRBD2	TGTGCCAGCAGCCAGACTAGCGGGAGGAGCAATGAGCAGTTCTTC	CASSQTSGRSNEQFF
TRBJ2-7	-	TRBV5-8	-	TGTGCCAGCAGCTTGGCCAGTCACAGCTACGAGCAGTACTTC	CASSLASHSYEQYF
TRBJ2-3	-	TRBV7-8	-	TGTGCCAGCAGCGCATACCAGGGGGGTTCTAGCACAGATACGCAGTATTTT	CASSAYQGGSSTDTQYF
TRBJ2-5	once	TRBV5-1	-	TGCGCCAGCAGCTTGGATTTCCAGGGACAGACCCAGTACTTC	CASSLDFQGQTQYF
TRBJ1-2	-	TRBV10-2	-	TGCGCCAGCAGAAAGGACAGCTATGGCTACACCTTC	CASRKDSYGYTF
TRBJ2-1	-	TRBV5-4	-	TGTGCCAGCAGCTTATCGGGGAATGAGCAGTTCTTC	CASSLSGNEQFF
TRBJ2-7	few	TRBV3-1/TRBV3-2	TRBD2	TGTGCCAGCAGCCAAACTAGCGGGACCTACGAGCAGTACTTC	CASSQTSGTYEQYF
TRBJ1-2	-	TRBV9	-	TGTGCCAGCAGCGTAGCTACAGCCCATCAGGGTGGGGGCTACACCTTC	CASSVATAHQGGGYTF
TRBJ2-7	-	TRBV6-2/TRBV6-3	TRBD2	TGTGCCAGCAGTTTTTTAGCGGGAGCCTACGAGCAGTACTTC	CASSFLAGAYEQYF
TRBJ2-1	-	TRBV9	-	TGTGCCAGCAGCGTACGAGGCGGTCTCTACAATGAGCAGTTCTTC	CASSVRGGLYNEQFF
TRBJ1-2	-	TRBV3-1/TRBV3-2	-	TGTGCCAGCAGCCAAGGTCCAGGGGATGGCTACACCTTC	CASSQGPGDGYTF
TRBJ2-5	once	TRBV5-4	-	TGTGCCAGCACCGGACAAGATCTAGAGACCCAGTACTTC	CASTGQDLETQYF
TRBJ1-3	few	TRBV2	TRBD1	TGTGCCAGCACTAACCGCGGGACAGGCGGAAACACCATATATTTT	CASTNRGTGGNTIYF
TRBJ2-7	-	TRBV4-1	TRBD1	TGCGCCAGCAGCCAAGAGGTGACAGGGGGAGAGCAGTACTTC	CASSQEVTGGEQYF
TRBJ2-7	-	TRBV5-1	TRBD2	TGCGCCAGCAGCTCGGGGACTAGCGGGGAGCAGTACTTC	CASSSGTSGEQYF
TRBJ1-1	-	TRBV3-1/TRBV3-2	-	TGTGCCAGCAAGGGGTACACTGAAGCTTTCTTT	CASKGYTEAFF
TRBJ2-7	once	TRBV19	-	TGTGCCAGTAGTATTGGGACAACATACGAGCAGTACTTC	CASSIGTTYEQYF
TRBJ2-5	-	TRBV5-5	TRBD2	TGTGCCAGCAGCTTGGGACTAGCGGGGGGGCAGGAGACCCAGTACTTC	CASSLGLAGGQETQYF
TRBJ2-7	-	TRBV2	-	TGTGCCAGCAGTGTCGGGCCTGCCTACGAGCAGTACTTC	CASSVGPAYEQYF
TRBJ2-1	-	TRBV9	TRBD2	TGTGCCAGCAGCGTAAAGTCTAGCGGATACAATGAGCAGTTCTTC	CASSVKSSGYNEQFF